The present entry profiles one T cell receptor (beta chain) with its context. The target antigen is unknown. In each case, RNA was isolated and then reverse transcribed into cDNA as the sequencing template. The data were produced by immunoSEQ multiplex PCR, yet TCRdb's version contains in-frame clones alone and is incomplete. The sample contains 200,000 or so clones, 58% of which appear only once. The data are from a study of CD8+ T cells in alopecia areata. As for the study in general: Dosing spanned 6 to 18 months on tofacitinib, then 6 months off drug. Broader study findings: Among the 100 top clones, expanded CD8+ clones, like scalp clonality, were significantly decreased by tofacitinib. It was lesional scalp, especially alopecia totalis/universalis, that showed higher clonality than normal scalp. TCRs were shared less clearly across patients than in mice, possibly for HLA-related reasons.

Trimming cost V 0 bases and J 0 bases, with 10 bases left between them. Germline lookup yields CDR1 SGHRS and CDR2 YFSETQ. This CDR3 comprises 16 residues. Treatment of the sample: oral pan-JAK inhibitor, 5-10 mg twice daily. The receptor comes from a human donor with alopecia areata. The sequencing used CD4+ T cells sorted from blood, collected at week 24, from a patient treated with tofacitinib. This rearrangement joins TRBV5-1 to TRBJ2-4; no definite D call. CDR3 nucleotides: TGCGCCAGCAGCTTGGAGGGTGATCTAGCCAAAAACATTCAGTACTTC. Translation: CASSLEGDLAKNIQYF.